Listed here is a single T cell receptor (beta chain). This record belongs to a study of blood T cell repertoires in COVID-19. As for the study in general: Acute and convalescent COVID-19 samples came from the United States, Italy and Spain.

Some clones are missing from TCRdb's copy, which holds only in-frame ones; the method was immunoSEQ multiplex PCR. The sample includes 130,000 or so clones, around 86% of them seen just once. Germline CDR1 and CDR2: MNHEY and SVGAGI. There are 14 residues in the CDR3. With 8 bases clipped from V and 7 bases from J, the junction kept 12 bases outside the gene matches. The chain combines TRBV6-5 with TRBJ2-5; 8 nucleotides line up with TRBD2. Source material: peripheral blood. The sequence was collected from a woman between 65 and 79 years old with COVID-19, enrolled during active disease. This CDR3 is CASGKAGAEATQYF. The CDR3, as DNA: TGTGCCAGCGGAAAAGCGGGGGCTGAAGCGACCCAGTACTTC.